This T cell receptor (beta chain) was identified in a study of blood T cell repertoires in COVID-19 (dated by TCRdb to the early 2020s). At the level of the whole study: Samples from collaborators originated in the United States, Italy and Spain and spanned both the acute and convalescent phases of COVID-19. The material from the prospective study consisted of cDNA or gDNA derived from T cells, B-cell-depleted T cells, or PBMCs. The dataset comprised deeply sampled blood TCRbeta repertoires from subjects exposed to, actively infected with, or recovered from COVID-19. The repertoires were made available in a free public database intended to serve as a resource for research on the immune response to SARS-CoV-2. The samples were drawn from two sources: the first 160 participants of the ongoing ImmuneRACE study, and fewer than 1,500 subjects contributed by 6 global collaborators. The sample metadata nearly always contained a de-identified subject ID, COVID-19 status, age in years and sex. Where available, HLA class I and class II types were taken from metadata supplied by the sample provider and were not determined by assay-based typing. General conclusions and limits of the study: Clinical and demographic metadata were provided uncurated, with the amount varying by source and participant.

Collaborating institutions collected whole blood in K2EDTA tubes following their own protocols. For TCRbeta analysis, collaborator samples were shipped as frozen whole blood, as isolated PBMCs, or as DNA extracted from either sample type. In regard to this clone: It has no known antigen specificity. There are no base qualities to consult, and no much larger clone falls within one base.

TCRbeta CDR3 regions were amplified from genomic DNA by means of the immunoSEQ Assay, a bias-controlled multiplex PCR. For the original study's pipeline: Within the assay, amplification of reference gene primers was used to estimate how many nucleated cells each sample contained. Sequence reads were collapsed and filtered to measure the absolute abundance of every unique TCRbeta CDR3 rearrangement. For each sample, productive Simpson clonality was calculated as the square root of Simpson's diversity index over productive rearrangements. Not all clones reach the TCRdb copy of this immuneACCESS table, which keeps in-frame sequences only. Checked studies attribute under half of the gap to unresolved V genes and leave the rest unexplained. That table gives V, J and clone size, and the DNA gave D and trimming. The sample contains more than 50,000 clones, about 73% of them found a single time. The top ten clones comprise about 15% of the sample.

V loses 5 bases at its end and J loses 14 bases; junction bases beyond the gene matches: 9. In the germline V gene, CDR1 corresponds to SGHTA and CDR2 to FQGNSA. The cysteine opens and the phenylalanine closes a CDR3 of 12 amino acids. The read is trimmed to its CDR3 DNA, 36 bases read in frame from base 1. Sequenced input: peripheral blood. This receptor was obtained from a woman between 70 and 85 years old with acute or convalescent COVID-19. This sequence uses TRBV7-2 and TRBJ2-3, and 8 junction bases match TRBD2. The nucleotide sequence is TGTGCCAGCAGCCGCCCCGGGGGGGGCTCGTATTTT. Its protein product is CASSRPGGGSYF.